This is a list of T cell receptor beta chains from one sample in a study of T cell repertoires in cytomegalovirus infection. These receptors have no known antigen. Each CDR3 protein gets one entry after TCRdb re-called the reads with MiXCR. Here the sample spans about 69,000 distinct CDR3 sequences, roughly 28% being singletons. The source material was CD8+ T cells from cultured PBMCs, sampled from culture after CMV antigen stimulation. The receptors stem from a human donor in good health (CMV status not recorded). Some clones in this sample may be carry-over from other donors' samples. Each CDR3 is given without its conserved first and last residue. Fields, in order: V gene, D gene, CDR3 protein. A D gene is named only where the DNA matches it firmly.

>TRBV9|TRBD2
ASSNLAGGPSDTQY
>TRBV6-1|.
ASSYGLPASTDTQY
>TRBV12-3/TRBV12-4|.
ASSFGAGTYNEQF
>TRBV27|.
ASSLSSGNTEAF
>TRBV7-3|.
ASSSTGTRYNEQF
>TRBV3-1|.
ASSQVGYRSENYGYT
>TRBV28|TRBD2
ASSLPLDLAGGETQY
>TRBV19|.
ASSIRAENTEAF
>TRBV19|TRBD1
ASSTPKGATTDTQY
>TRBV11-2|.
ASSLLVNTGELF
>TRBV4-3|.
ASSPARTEKLF
>TRBV7-2|TRBD2
ASSVGLAGRRNEQF
>TRBV7-9|.
AIQGGNEQF
>TRBV2|TRBD2
ASSRLAGGILAETQY
>TRBV4-1|.
ASSPARDVSDEQF
>TRBV12-3/TRBV12-4|.
ASSPNRAGGGYT
>TRBV11-2|.
ASSLGRYNEQF
>TRBV5-1|.
ASSTGQTQF
>TRBV7-6|.
ASSPNLNTEAF
>TRBV2|.
ASSEDRTYNEQF
>TRBV27|.
ASSFSRGTEAF
>TRBV4-1|.
ASSQEDEEPSTDTQY
>TRBV20-1|TRBD1
SAIDREAWATEAF
>TRBV9|TRBD2
ASSVGTSGSGETQY
>TRBV7-8|.
ASSSRDPNYGYT
>TRBV5-6|.
ASSLGVMNTEAF
>TRBV29-1|TRBD1
SARGDRARTGELF
>TRBV7-2|TRBD2
ASSPSSGGADEQF
>TRBV15|.
ATSRDYTPFGELF
>TRBV2|TRBD1
ASSERQGLSNQPQH
>TRBV10-2|.
ASSEGPLNTEAF
>TRBV4-1|.
ASSQVIGKPQH
>TRBV11-2|.
ASTRQPYEQY
>TRBV6-4|TRBD2
ASSDFYREGSTDTQY
>TRBV2|.
ASRLTGNTEAF
>TRBV30|TRBD1
AWSPTGSGEQY
>TRBV5-1|TRBD1
ASTPEIGGQTEAF
>TRBV7-4|.
ASTQSGRAYEQY
>TRBV27|TRBD2
ASSPLAGVSYEQY
>TRBV7-2|.
ASSFRTELVNTEAF
>TRBV27|.
ASSFFKGGNQPQH
>TRBV7-2|.
ASSSISYEQY
>TRBV7-6|.
ASSSDNYEQY
>TRBV28|.
ASSLWWRGLSYEQY
>TRBV7-3|TRBD1
AEWNRGEAF
>TRBV10-2|.
ASSESRGAEAF
>TRBV6-2/TRBV6-3|.
ASSSYSPLH
>TRBV7-2|.
ASSLVGSYSTDTQY
>TRBV7-6|TRBD2
ASSLAQREDWALNEQF
>TRBV7-3|.
ASSPPGASSYNEQF
>TRBV7-2|TRBD2
ASSLAHGGGGTDTQY
>TRBV7-6|.
ASISSGNEAF